The 9 T cell receptor beta chains in this list originate from one sample, sequenced in a study of identical twins. TCRdb redid the calling of the 5' RACE reads with MiXCR, one entry per CDR3 protein. The table has around 230,000 distinct CDR3 sequences, 6.5% seen once. These data were also reused for a study on T cells expressing NK-cell markers.

Sequenced input: CD8+ T cells sorted from blood. These receptors were collected from a woman aged 18-29 years in good health.

This clonotype has more than one count but fewer than ten. The rearrangement uses TRBV27 and TRBJ2-2, with D perhaps matching TRBD2 (6 bases). The germline gives CDR1 MNHEY, CDR2 SMNVEV (reference sequence). Trimming removed 3 bases at V and 6 bases at J, with 14 bases between. CDR3 length equals 15 residues. CDR3 sequence (DNA): TGTGCCAGCAGTTTTTACGGGGGAAGGGCCGGGGAGCTGTTTTTT. Translated, it gives CASSFYGGRAGELFF.

With respect to this clonotype: This clone may be a read error of a much larger clone one base away. This chain joins TRBV27 and TRBJ2-5; D ambiguous. Germline CDR1 and CDR2: MNHEY and SMNVEV (reference sequence). This CDR3 has 11 amino acids. The germline V and J ends were trimmed by 8 bases and 4 bases, with 8 bases remaining between them. The chain's CDR3 is CASHLRETQYF. In nucleotides, the CDR3 is TGTGCCAGCCACCTGAGAGAGACCCAGTACTTC.

The gene calls are TRBV30 and TRBJ2-3; TRBD2 aligns across 7 bases. J lost 4 bases, V lost 4 bases, and 5 bases had no gene match. CDR3 length: 13 amino acids. Germline V gene data show CDR1 as GTSNPN and CDR2 as SVGIG (reference sequence). The CDR3 nucleotides are TGTGCCTGGACGGGCGGGAGAGCAGATACGCAGTATTTT. This codes for CAWTGGRADTQYF. Using reference TRBV30 and TRBJ2-3 for the parts outside the CDR3, the full variable domain is SQTIHQWPATLVQPVGSPLSLECTVEGTSNPNLYWYRQAAGRGLQLLFYSVGIGQISSEVPQNLSASRPQDRQFILSSKKLLLSDSGFYLCAWTGGRADTQYFGPGTRLTVL.

For this clonotype: One junction end does not reproduce the germline sequence, and a read error may be involved. The chain recombines TRBV5-6 with TRBJ2-2; TRBD2 is a possible D gene (5 bases). The CDR3 is made up of 14 amino acids. Germline CDR1 SGHDT, CDR2 YYEEEE. Written as DNA, the CDR3 is TGTGCCAGCAGCTTCGGGTTTCTCACCGGGGAGCTGCTTTTT. This translates into CASSFGFLTGELLF.

The sample holds many counts of this clonotype. The V call is TRBV12-3 or TRBV12-4, the J call TRBJ1-1, with D possibly matching TRBD1 (6 bases). V was cut by 5 bases and J by 7 bases, with 20 bases left in between. The CDR3 totals 15 residues. CDR3 nucleotide sequence: TGTGCCAGCAGTCCCCCGGGCAGGGAAGGGGGTGAAGCTTTCTTT. Its protein product is CASSPPGREGGEAFF.

This chain uses TRBV7-8 with TRBJ2-3; D is possibly TRBD1 (5 bases). Germline loops: CDR1 SGHVS, CDR2 FQNEAQ. V was clipped by 5 bases and J by 5 bases, with 14 bases between them. The length of the CDR3 is 14 residues. DNA for the CDR3: TGTGCCAGCAGCACGCAGGGTCGAGTAGATACGCAGTATTTT. Protein: CASSTQGRVDTQYF.

This clonotype was seen at least ten times. The CDR3 bases are TGTGCCGTCCAACCCGGGACAGGGTCGTCCAATGAGCAGTTCTTC. Translation gives CAVQPGTGSSNEQFF. V usage is TRBV7-9 and J usage is TRBJ2-1, with 9 bases lining up with TRBD1. This CDR3 comprises 15 residues. Germline CDR1 reads SEHNR; CDR2 reads FQNEAQ (reference sequence). After removal of 11 bases from V and 6 bases from J, the junction contained 14 bases not matched to a gene. Full variable domain (rest looked up from reference TRBV7-9 and TRBJ2-1): DTGVSQNPRHKITKRGQNVTFRCDPISEHNRLYWYRQTLGQGPEFLTYFQNEAQLEKSRLLSDRFSAERPKGSFSTLEIQRTEQGDSAMYLCAVQPGTGSSNEQFFGPGTRLTVL.

Only a few counts were recorded for this clonotype. V and J are TRBV7-2 and TRBJ2-2; no reliable D call. The V and J ends lost 1 base and 7 bases respectively, with 10 bases between them. Germline CDR1 SGHTA, CDR2 FQGNSA. This CDR3 has 14 amino acids. CDR3 bases: TGTGCCAGCAGCTTAGGTTCGCTCAGCGGGGAGCTGTTTTTT. Amino acid sequence: CASSLGSLSGELFF.

This clonotype was observed a handful of times. The CDR3 is CASRLWGRQETQYF. The CDR3 region has the DNA TGTGCCAGCAGACTCTGGGGGAGGCAAGAGACCCAGTACTTC. V gene TRBV27 combines with J gene TRBJ2-5; possibly TRBD2 for D (6 bases). V lost 6 bases and J lost 2, with 13 bases in between. There are 14 residues in the CDR3. Germline CDR1 and CDR2: MNHEY and SMNVEV (reference sequence).